These 8 T cell receptor beta chains were all obtained from the same sample, sequenced in a study of CXCR3-negative and CXCR3-positive naive CD8 T cells. TRB cDNA libraries were made by UMI-labeled 5' RACE. TCRdb reprocessed the 5' RACE reads, with one entry per CDR3 protein and no DNA. This listing includes about 58,000 distinct CDR3 sequences. Sequences were obtained from naive CXCR3- CD8+ T cells from blood. Specified subset: CD45RO-CCR7+CD27+CD95- naive CD8+ T cells lacking CXCR3 (TNR3-). These receptors originate from a human donor in good health. Some clones in this sample may be carry-over from other donors' samples.

V usage is TRBV5-1 and J usage is TRBJ1-1. The CDR3 runs 11 residues. Germline V gene sequence: CDR1 SGHRS, CDR2 YFSETQ. CDR3 sequence: CASSLKTVAFF.

The chain has TRBV12-3 or TRBV12-4 and TRBJ1-5; TCRdb outputs TRBD1, but without DNA this stays unchecked. The CDR3 sequence is 13 residues long. CDR3 sequence: CASSPRGNQPQHF.

The V call is TRBV9, the J call TRBJ2-7; there is no DNA to check the TCRdb D call of TRBD1. Germline CDR1 SGDLS, CDR2 YYNGEE. This CDR3 has 16 amino acids. CDR3 in amino acids: CASSPWAQDSSYEQYF.

This chain links TRBV21-1 with TRBJ1-1; no DNA is available, so the TRBD1 call from TCRdb remains unchecked. TRBV21-1 is a listed pseudogene. The CDR3 length is 22 residues. The CDR3 reads CASTSIGGQGEIMAHMNTEAFF.

This chain uses TRBV7-9 with TRBJ1-1. Germline assignment: CDR1 SEHNR and CDR2 FQNEAQ (reference sequence). The CDR3 spans 14 residues. The CDR3 here is CASSLVQPNTEAFF.

The rearrangement links TRBV29-1 to TRBJ2-3; TCRdb designates TRBD2, a call that cannot be tested without DNA. CDR1 and CDR2 (germline): SQVTM, ANQGSEA. This CDR3 comprises 14 residues. CDR3 region: CSVVLAGGKDTQYF.

The chain carries TRBV27 and TRBJ2-7; absent DNA, TCRdb's TRBD1 call cannot be checked. This CDR3 contains 12 residues. CDR1 is MNHEY, CDR2 SMNVEV, per germline (reference sequence). CDR3 sequence: CAATDRALRQYF.

The chain is built from TRBV7-3 and TRBJ2-3. Per germline, CDR1 SGHTA and CDR2 FQGTGA. This CDR3 comprises 13 residues. The chain's CDR3 is CASSPMSTDTQYF.